This is a list of T cell receptor beta chains from one sample in a study of T cell responses to AZD1222 COVID-19 vaccine. This table comes from immunoSEQ multiplex PCR, and its TCRdb copy is limited to in-frame clones, with some not included. The sample lists about 130,000 clones; roughly 89% were seen once. The input for sequencing was peripheral blood, taken on day 0 of AZD1222 vaccination. The receptor source for this set is an adult in good health. CDR3s include the opening cysteine and the closing phenylalanine or tryptophan. D genes are given only for firm matches. Size tells how often a clone was seen (once, few, many) or the class of an expanded clone, and some rows leave it out.

D: TRBD2; J: TRBJ2-2; V: TRBV19; size: .; DNA: TGTGCCAGTAGTATGGCGGGGGTGAACACCGGGGAGCTGTTTTTT; CDR3: CASSMAGVNTGELFF
D: TRBD1; J: TRBJ2-2; V: TRBV5-8; size: .; DNA: TGTGCCAGCAGCTTGGGTGGGACAGCGAACACCGGGGAGCTGTTTTTT; CDR3: CASSLGGTANTGELFF
D: .; J: TRBJ2-5; V: TRBV5-1; size: .; DNA: TGCGCCAGCAGCTTGGGGGCGGAAAGGGAGACCCAGTACTTC; CDR3: CASSLGAERETQYF
D: .; J: TRBJ1-2; V: TRBV7-8; size: .; DNA: TGTGCCAGCAGCCCATACCGACTACCACCACCCCAGAATGGCTACACCTTC; CDR3: CASSPYRLPPPQNGYTF
D: .; J: TRBJ1-5; V: TRBV7-2; size: few; DNA: TGTGCCAGCAGCTTAGTTGACGATCAGCCCCAGCATTTT; CDR3: CASSLVDDQPQHF
D: .; J: TRBJ1-5; V: TRBV27; size: once; DNA: TGTGCCACCGGGGGCACCGTGACGATCCAGGTCTGGAGCAATCAGCCCCAGCATTTT; CDR3: CATGGTVTIQVWSNQPQHF
D: TRBD1; J: TRBJ2-2; V: TRBV9; size: .; DNA: TGTGCCAGCAGCCCGAGATATCAGGGGGCGAACACCGGGGAGCTGTTTTTT; CDR3: CASSPRYQGANTGELFF
D: .; J: TRBJ1-1; V: TRBV27; size: .; DNA: TGTGCCAGCACTACCACAGGGAGGATCACTGAAGCTTTCTTT; CDR3: CASTTTGRITEAFF
D: .; J: TRBJ1-6; V: TRBV19; size: .; DNA: TGTGCCAGTAGTATATCGCTTACCTGGGGATCACCCCTCCACTTT; CDR3: CASSISLTWGSPLHF
D: .; J: TRBJ1-2; V: TRBV7-8; size: .; DNA: TGTGCCAGCACCCCGTGGCGGGATGGCTACACCTTC; CDR3: CASTPWRDGYTF
D: .; J: TRBJ1-4; V: TRBV2; size: .; DNA: TGTGCCAGCAGTGTAGGCCGGAGGCAGACTAATGAAAAACTGTTTTTT; CDR3: CASSVGRRQTNEKLFF
D: TRBD1; J: TRBJ2-7; V: TRBV14; size: few; DNA: TGTGCCAGCAGCCTGACAGGGGGCCACGAGCAGTACTTC; CDR3: CASSLTGGHEQYF
D: .; J: TRBJ1-1; V: TRBV4-1; size: .; DNA: TGCGCCAGCAGCCTTCTTGGGGAGAACACTGAAGCTTTCTTT; CDR3: CASSLLGENTEAFF
D: .; J: TRBJ2-2; V: TRBV6-5; size: .; DNA: TGTGCCAGCAGTTATATTACCACCGGGGAGCTGTTTTTT; CDR3: CASSYITTGELFF
D: .; J: TRBJ1-6; V: TRBV20-1; size: .; DNA: TGCAGTGCTAGTGGCAGGCTAAATTCACCCCTCCACTTT; CDR3: CSASGRLNSPLHF
D: TRBD2; J: TRBJ2-7; V: TRBV18; size: .; DNA: TGTGCCAGCTCACGAGGGGCTAGCGGGGGGGCCTACGAGCAGTACTTC; CDR3: CASSRGASGGAYEQYF
D: .; J: TRBJ1-6; V: TRBV19; size: .; DNA: TGTGCCAGTAGCACCGGACGGGATAATTCACCCCTCCACTTT; CDR3: CASSTGRDNSPLHF
D: .; J: TRBJ2-1; V: TRBV7-2; size: .; DNA: TGTGCCAGCAGCGCGACCGCAAGCTCCTACAATGAGCAGTTCTTC; CDR3: CASSATASSYNEQFF
D: .; J: TRBJ2-3; V: TRBV27; size: .; DNA: TGTGCCAGCAGTTTAGGCGCCAGGGCGAGATTCCTCCGCACAGATACGCAGTATTTT; CDR3: CASSLGARARFLRTDTQYF
D: .; J: TRBJ2-1; V: TRBV5-4; size: .; DNA: TGTGCCAGCAGTGGGCAGGGTGAGCAGTTCTTC; CDR3: CASSGQGEQFF
D: TRBD1; J: TRBJ2-7; V: TRBV7-2; size: .; DNA: TGTGCCAGCAGCGTAGGGGGCGGCTACGAGCAGTACTTC; CDR3: CASSVGGGYEQYF
D: .; J: TRBJ1-2; V: TRBV6-5; size: few; DNA: TGTGCCAGCAGTTACTCCAATACAAATATTGATGGCTACACCTTC; CDR3: CASSYSNTNIDGYTF
D: .; J: TRBJ1-1; V: TRBV11-3; size: .; DNA: TGTGCCAGCAGCTTTCAGGGTTCCACTGAAGCTTTCTTT; CDR3: CASSFQGSTEAFF
D: TRBD1; J: TRBJ1-3; V: TRBV7-9; size: .; DNA: TGTGCCAGCAGCCCGAGGACAGGGGTCTCTGGAAACACCATATATTTT; CDR3: CASSPRTGVSGNTIYF
D: TRBD1; J: TRBJ1-5; V: TRBV6-1; size: .; DNA: TGTGCCAGCAGTGTCGACAGGGGGCGAATCAATCAGCCCCAGCATTTT; CDR3: CASSVDRGRINQPQHF
D: TRBD2; J: TRBJ2-7; V: TRBV6-5; size: .; DNA: TGTGCCAGCACCCTCAACCCGGGGGGTTCTTACGAGCAGTACTTC; CDR3: CASTLNPGGSYEQYF
D: TRBD2; J: TRBJ2-5; V: TRBV4-1; size: .; DNA: TGCGCCAGCAGCCAAGGGGACTACCTACAAGAGACCCAGTACTTC; CDR3: CASSQGDYLQETQYF